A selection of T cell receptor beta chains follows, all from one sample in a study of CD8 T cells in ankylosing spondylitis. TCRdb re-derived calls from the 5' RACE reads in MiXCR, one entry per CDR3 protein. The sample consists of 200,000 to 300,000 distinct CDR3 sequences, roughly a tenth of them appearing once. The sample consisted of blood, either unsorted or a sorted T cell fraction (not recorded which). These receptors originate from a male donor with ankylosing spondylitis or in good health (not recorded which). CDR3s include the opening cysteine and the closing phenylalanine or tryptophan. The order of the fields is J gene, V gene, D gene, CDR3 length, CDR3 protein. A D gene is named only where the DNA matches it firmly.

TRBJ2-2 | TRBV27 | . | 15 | CASSLARPDTGELFF
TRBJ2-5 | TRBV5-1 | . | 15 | CTSSLTGTLQETQYF
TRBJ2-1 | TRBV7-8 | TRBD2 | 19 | CASSLAFGGGGRPYNEQFF
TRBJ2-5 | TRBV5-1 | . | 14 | CASSPGQGDETQYF
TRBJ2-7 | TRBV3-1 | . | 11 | CASSQAHEQYF
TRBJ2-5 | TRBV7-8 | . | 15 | CASSPAPGVRETQYF
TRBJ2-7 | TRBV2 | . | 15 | CASSGQRASSYEQYF
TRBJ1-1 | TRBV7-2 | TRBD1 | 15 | CASSLSGTAATEAFF
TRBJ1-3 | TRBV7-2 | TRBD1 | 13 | CASSSEGAGRGNF
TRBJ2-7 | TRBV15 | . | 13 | CATSRDPAYEQYF
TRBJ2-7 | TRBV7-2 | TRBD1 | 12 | CASSLTGGREYF